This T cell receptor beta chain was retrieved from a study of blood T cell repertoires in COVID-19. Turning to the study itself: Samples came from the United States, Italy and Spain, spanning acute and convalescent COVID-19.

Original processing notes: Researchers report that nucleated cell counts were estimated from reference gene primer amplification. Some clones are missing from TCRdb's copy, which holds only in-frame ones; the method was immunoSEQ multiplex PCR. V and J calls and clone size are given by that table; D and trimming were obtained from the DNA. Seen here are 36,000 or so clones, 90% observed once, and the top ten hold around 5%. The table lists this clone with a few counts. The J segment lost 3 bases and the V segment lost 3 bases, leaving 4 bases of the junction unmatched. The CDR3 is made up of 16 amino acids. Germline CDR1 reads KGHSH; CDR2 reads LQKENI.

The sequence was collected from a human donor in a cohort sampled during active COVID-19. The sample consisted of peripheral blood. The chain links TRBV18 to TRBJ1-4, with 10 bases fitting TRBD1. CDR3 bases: TGTGCCAGCTCACCGACGACAGGGGGCTCTAATGAAAAACTGTTTTTT. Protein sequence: CASSPTTGGSNEKLFF.